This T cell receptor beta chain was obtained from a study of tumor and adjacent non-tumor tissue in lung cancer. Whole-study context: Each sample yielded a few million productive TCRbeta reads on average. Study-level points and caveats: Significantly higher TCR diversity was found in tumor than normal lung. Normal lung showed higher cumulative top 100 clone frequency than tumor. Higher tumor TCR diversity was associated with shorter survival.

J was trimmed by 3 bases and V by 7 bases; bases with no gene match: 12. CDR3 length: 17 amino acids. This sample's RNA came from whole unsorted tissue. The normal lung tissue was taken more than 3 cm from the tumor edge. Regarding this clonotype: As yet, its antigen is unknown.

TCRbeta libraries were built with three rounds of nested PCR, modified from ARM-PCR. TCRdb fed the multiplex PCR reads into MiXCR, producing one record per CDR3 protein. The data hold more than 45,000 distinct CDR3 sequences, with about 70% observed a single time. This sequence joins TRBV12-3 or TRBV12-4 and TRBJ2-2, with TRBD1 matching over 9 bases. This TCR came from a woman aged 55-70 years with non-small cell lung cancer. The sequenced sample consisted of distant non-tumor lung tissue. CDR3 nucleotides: TGTGCCAGCAATTTCAGCGACAGGGGGTTTTACACCGGGGAGCTGTTTTTT. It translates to CASNFSDRGFYTGELFF.